These T cell receptor beta chains were read from a single sample in a study of T cells after posttransplantation cyclophosphamide. Generated by immunoSEQ multiplex PCR, the TCRdb table keeps only in-frame clones and is missing some. The sample holds thousands of clones, around 74% seen once. The input for sequencing was PBMCs, taken after allogeneic stem cell transplant with posttransplant cyclophosphamide. The receptor set was obtained from a female patient aged 50 to 60 who received an allogeneic stem cell transplant from a related donor, was CMV-positive, and had no GVHD. These T cells may partly come from the graft donor. The CDR3 runs from the conserved cysteine through the conserved F or W. Each record gives: V gene, J gene, D gene, clone size, CDR3 DNA, CDR3 protein. A D gene is named only where the DNA matches it firmly. Clone size appears in some rows only: once, few, many, or a class for an expanded clone.

>TRBV5-1|TRBJ2-2|TRBD1|NA
TGCGCCAGCAGCTTCCGGACAGGGGACACCGGGGAGCTGTTTTTT
CASSFRTGDTGELFF
>TRBV28|TRBJ2-7|TRBD1|NA
TGTGCCAGCATTTCAGGACAGGGAGGTTCCTACGAGCAGTACTTC
CASISGQGGSYEQYF
>TRBV6-9|TRBJ1-1|NA|NA
TGTGCCAGCTTGAAAGCCCGGGGGGAAGGGGGGATGAACACTGAAGCTTTCTTT
CASLKARGEGGMNTEAFF
>TRBV7-8|TRBJ2-3|NA|NA
TGTGCCAGCAGCTTAGGCGGGGGCACCACAGATACGCAGTATTTT
CASSLGGGTTDTQYF
>TRBV6-5|TRBJ1-3|NA|NA
TGTGCCAGCAGTGAGACCCAGGCTGGAAACACCATATATTTT
CASSETQAGNTIYF
>TRBV5-1|TRBJ2-2|TRBD2|once
TGCGCCAGCAGTACGACTAGCGTGAACACCGGGGAGCTGTTTTTT
CASSTTSVNTGELFF
>TRBV7-9|TRBJ1-6|NA|NA
TGTGCCAGCAGCTATTATCCAGGGCGCAGCCATAATTCCCCCCTCCACTTT
CASSYYPGRSHNSPLHF
>TRBV29-1|TRBJ2-1|NA|NA
TGCAGCGTTGATTCTGGGCGGGCGTACAATGAGCAGTTCTTC
CSVDSGRAYNEQFF
>TRBV5-4|TRBJ2-1|TRBD2|NA
TGTGCCAGCAGCGGGACTAGCGAGAATGAGCAGTTCTTC
CASSGTSENEQFF
>TRBV5-1|TRBJ2-7|TRBD1|NA
TGCGCCAGCAGCTTGGCGATCGGGACAGTTACCTCCTACGAGCAGTACTTC
CASSLAIGTVTSYEQYF
>TRBV19|TRBJ2-5|NA|NA
TGTGCCAGTAGTAAACGTTCGGAGGGACAAGAGACCCAGTACTTC
CASSKRSEGQETQYF
>TRBV5-4|TRBJ2-1|TRBD2|NA
TGTGCCGGCGGGGGACTAGGGCCTGAAAATGAGCAGTTCTTC
CAGGGLGPENEQFF
>TRBV19|TRBJ2-5|NA|NA
TGTGCCAGTAGTATATTAGGAGGGAGCCCCCCGGAGACCCAGTACTTC
CASSILGGSPPETQYF
>TRBV20-1|TRBJ2-7|NA|NA
TGCAGTGCCCCAGGGAAGGGCGAGCAGTACTTC
CSAPGKGEQYF